This T cell receptor (beta chain) was documented in a study of regulatory T cells in long-lasting Graves disease. This clonotype has a handful of counts. As for time point: newly diagnosed GD, antithyroid drugs for less than 3 months. RNA isolated from PBMCs was used to make the TCR library. To make TCR beta libraries, researchers used iRepertoire HTBI primers and Arm-PCR of CDR3 regions. Source study methods: The study identified about 60 TRBV and 14 to 15 TRBJ segments across samples. TCRdb redid the calling of the multiplex PCR reads with MiXCR, one entry per CDR3 protein. The V and J calls were determined by TCRdb, not by the authors. The sample yields roughly 400,000 distinct CDR3 sequences, 15% seen once. The same sample was also studied in work on T cells in Graves' hyperthyroidism and ophthalmopathy.

The specimen was peripheral blood mononuclear cells (PBMCs), collected at new diagnosis, from a patient treated with antithyroid drugs. The sequence came from a woman in her thirties or forties with Graves disease.

This CDR3 is CASSLRQGGDYGYTF. In DNA, the CDR3 is TGTGCCAGCAGTTTACGACAGGGAGGGGACTATGGCTACACCTTC. The chain carries TRBV12-3 or TRBV12-4 and TRBJ1-2; 7 bases match TRBD1. The V gene end was trimmed by 2 bases and the J gene end by 3 bases; junction bases not matched to a gene: 6. The CDR3 length is 15 residues.